This T cell receptor beta chain stems from a study of cytomegalovirus exposure and HLA in healthy donors. About the study: It was reported in a later analysis that the 100 to 150 validation repertoires used the same platform as the 550 to 850 first-cohort repertoires.

There are 16 residues in the CDR3. With V trimmed by 5 bases and J by 0 bases, 8 bases remained unmatched. Germline lookup yields CDR1 SGHVS and CDR2 FQNEAQ. The study drew the donors from its approximately 120-subject validation cohort, separate from the roughly 670-subject first cohort. Study-wide results and caveats: Usually a TCR sequence was rare, but some public TCRs were found in many donors. The classifier reportedly diagnosed cytomegalovirus status with high sensitivity and specificity.

About this clone: Its matching antigen is unknown.

TCRdb's table, derived via immunoSEQ multiplex PCR, lists solely in-frame clones and lacks some. The sample has some 140,000 clones, 80% to 90% seen once. Sequencing was done on a sample of PBMCs. The TCR originated in a man between 18 and 35 years old in good health and CMV-seronegative. The chain couples TRBV7-8 to TRBJ1-1; 8 positions match TRBD1. This CDR3 is CASSEFRGRLNTEAFF. CDR3 sequence (DNA): TGTGCCAGCAGCGAATTCAGGGGGCGCCTGAACACTGAAGCTTTCTTT.